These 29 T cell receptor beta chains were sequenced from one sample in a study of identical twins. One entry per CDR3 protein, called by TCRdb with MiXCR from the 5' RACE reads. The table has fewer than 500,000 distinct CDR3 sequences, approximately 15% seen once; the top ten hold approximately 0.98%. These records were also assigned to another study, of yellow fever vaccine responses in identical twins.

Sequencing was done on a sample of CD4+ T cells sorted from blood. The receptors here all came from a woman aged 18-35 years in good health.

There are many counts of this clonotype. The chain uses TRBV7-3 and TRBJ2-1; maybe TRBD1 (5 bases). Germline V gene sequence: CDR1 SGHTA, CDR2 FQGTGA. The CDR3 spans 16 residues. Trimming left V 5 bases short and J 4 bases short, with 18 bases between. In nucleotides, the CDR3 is TGTGCCAGCAGCCCCGATTCAGCCAAGGGGTACAATGAGCAGTTCTTC. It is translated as CASSPDSAKGYNEQFF.

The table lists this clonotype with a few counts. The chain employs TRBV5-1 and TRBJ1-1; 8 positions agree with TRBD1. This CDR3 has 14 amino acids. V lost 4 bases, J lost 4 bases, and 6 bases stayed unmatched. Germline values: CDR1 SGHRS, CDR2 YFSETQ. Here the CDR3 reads CASSLDRVTTEAFF. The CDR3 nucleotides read TGCGCCAGCAGCCTGGACAGGGTGACCACTGAAGCTTTCTTT.

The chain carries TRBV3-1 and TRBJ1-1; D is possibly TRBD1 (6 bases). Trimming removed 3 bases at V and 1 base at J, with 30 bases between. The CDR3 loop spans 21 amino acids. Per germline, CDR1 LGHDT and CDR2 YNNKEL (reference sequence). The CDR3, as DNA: TGTGCCAGCAGCCACCGAGGGGCCTCCGGGACATTAAGAGCTTCGAACACTGAAGCTTTCTTT. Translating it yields CASSHRGASGTLRASNTEAFF.

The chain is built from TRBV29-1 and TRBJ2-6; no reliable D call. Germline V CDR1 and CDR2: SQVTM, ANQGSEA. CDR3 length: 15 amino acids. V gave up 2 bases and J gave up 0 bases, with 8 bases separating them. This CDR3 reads CSVESRDSGANVLTF. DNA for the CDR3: TGCAGCGTTGAATCTAGGGACTCTGGGGCCAACGTCCTGACTTTC.

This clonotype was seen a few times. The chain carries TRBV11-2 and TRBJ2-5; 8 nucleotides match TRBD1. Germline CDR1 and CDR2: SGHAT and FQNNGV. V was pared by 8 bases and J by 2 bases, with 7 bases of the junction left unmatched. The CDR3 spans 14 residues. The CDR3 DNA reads TGTGCCAGCGGTCGGGACAGGCAACAAGAGACCCAGTACTTC. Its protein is CASGRDRQQETQYF.

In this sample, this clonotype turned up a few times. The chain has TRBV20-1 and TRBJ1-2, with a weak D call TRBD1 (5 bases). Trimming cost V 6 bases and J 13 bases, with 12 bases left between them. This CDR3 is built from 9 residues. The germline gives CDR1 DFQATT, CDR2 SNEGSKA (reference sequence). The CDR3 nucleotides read TGCAGTGCCGGGGGTACTGCCACCTTC. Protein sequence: CSAGGTATF.

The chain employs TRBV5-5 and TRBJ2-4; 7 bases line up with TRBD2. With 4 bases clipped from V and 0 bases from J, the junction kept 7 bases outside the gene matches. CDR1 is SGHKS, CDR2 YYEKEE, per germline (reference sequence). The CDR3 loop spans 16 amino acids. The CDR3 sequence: CASSRLAGVAKNIQYF. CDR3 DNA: TGTGCCAGCAGCCGACTAGCTGGAGTAGCCAAAAACATTCAGTACTTC.

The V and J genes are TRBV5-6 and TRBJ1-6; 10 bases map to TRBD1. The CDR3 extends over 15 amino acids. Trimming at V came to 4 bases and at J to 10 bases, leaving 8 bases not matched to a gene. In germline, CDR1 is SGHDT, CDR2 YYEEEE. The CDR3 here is CASSTGQGVRSPLHF. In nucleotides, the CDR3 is TGTGCCAGCAGCACCGGACAGGGGGTAAGGTCACCCCTCCACTTT. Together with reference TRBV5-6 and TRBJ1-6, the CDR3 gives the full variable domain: DAGVTQSPTHLIKTRGQQVTLRCSPKSGHDTVSWYQQALGQGPQFIFQYYEEEERQRGNFPDRFSGHQFPNYSSELNVNALLLGDSALYLCASSTGQGVRSPLHFGNGTRLTVT.

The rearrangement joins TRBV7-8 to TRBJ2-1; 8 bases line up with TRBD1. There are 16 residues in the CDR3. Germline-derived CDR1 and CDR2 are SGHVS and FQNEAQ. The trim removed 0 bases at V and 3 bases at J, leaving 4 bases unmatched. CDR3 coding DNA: TGTGCCAGCAGCTTAGCGGCGGGACAGGTCTACAATGAGCAGTTCTTC. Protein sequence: CASSLAAGQVYNEQFF.

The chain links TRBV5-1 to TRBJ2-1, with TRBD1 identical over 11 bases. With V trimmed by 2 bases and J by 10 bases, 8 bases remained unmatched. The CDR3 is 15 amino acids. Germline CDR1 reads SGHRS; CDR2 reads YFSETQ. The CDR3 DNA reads TGCGCCAGCAGCTTTGGGCGGACAGGGGGCCGAGAGCAGTTCTTC. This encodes CASSFGRTGGREQFF.

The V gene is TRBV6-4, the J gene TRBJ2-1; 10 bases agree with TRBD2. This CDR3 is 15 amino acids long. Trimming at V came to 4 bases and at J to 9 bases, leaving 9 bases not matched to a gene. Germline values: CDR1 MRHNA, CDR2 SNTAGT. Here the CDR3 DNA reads TGTGCCAGCAGTGTTAGGCTAGCGGGAGAAAGTGAGCAGTTCTTC. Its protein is CASSVRLAGESEQFF.

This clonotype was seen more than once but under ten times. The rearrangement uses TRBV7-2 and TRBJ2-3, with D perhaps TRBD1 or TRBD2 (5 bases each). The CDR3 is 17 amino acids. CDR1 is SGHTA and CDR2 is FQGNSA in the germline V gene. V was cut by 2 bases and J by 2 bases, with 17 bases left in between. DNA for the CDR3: TGTGCCAGCAGCTTAAGGGTAGGGACCCGAAACACAGATACGCAGTATTTT. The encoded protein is CASSLRVGTRNTDTQYF. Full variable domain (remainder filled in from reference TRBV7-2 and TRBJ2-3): GAGVSQSPSNKVTEKGKDVELRCDPISGHTALYWYRQSLGQGLEFLIYFQGNSAPDKSGLPSDRFSAERTGGSVSTLTIQRTQQEDSAVYLCASSLRVGTRNTDTQYFGPGTRLTVL.

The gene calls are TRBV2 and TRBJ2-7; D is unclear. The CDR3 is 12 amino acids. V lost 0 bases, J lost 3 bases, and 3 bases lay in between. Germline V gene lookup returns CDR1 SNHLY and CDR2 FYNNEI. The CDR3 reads CASSEANYEQYF. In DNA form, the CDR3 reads TGTGCCAGCAGTGAAGCGAACTACGAGCAGTACTTC.

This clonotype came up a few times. The CDR3 DNA reads TGTGCCAGCAGCGTAGGTGGCGGGATGACCTACGAGCAGTACTTC. The encoded protein is CASSVGGGMTYEQYF. This chain uses TRBV9 with TRBJ2-7; tentatively, D is TRBD2 (6 bases). V was shortened by 0 bases and J by 2 bases, with 12 bases between the two germline ends. The CDR3 runs 15 residues. CDR1 is SGDLS and CDR2 is YYNGEE in the germline V gene.

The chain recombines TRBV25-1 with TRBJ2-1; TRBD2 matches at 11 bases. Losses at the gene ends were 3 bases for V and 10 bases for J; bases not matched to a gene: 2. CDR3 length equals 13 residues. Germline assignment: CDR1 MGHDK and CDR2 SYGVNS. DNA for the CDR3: TGTGCCAGCAGTGACCGGACTAGCGGGGAGCAGTTCTTC. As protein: CASSDRTSGEQFF.

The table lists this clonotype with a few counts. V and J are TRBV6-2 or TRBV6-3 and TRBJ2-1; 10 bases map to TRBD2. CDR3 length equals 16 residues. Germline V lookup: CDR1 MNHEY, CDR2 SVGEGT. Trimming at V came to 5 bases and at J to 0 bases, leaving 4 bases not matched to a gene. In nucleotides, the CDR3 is TGTGCCAGCAGTGGTGCTAGCGGGAGCTCCTACAATGAGCAGTTCTTC. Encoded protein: CASSGASGSSYNEQFF.

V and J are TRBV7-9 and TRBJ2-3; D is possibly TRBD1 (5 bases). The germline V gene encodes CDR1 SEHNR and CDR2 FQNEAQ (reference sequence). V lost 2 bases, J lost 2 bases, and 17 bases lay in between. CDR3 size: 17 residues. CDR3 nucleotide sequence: TGTGCCAGCAGCTTATTTCGACAGCGCCCATTCACAGATACGCAGTATTTT. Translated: CASSLFRQRPFTDTQYF.

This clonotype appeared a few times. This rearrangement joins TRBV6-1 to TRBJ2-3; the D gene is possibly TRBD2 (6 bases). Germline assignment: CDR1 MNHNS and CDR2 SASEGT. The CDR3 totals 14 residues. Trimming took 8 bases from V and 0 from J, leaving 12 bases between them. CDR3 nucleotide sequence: TGTGCCAGCTTTCGTCGGGGGAGCACAGATACGCAGTATTTT. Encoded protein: CASFRRGSTDTQYF.

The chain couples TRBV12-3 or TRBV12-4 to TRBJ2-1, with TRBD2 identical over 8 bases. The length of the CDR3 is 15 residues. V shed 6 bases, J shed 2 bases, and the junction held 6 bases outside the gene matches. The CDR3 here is CASSLPGLAYNEQFF. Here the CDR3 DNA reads TGTGCCAGCAGCTTACCGGGACTAGCCTACAATGAGCAGTTCTTC.

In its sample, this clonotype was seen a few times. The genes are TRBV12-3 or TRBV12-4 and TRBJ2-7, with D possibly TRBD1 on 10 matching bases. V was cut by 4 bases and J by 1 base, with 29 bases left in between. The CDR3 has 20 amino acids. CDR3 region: CASSSSTGQGRLAASYEQYF. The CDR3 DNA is TGTGCCAGCAGTTCCAGTACGGGACAGGGGAGACTAGCGGCTTCCTACGAGCAGTACTTC.

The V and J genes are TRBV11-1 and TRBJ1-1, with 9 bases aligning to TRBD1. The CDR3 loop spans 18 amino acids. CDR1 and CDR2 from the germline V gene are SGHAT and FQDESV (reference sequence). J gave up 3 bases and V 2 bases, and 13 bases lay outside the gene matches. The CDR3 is CASSLRPLGQGMDTEAFF. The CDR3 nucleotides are TGTGCCAGCAGCTTAAGGCCTTTAGGACAGGGGATGGACACTGAAGCTTTCTTT. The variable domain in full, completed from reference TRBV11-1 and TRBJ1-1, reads EAEVAQSPRYKITEKSQAVAFWCDPISGHATLYWYRQILGQGPELLVQFQDESVVDDSQLPKDRFSAERLKGVDSTLKIQPAELGDSAMYLCASSLRPLGQGMDTEAFFGQGTRLTVV.

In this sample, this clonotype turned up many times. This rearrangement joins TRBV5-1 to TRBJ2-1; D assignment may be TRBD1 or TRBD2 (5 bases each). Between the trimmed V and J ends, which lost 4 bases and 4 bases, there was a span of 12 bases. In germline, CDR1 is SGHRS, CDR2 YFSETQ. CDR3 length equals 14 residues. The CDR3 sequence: CASSQQGPYNEQFF. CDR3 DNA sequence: TGCGCCAGCAGCCAGCAGGGACCTTACAATGAGCAGTTCTTC.

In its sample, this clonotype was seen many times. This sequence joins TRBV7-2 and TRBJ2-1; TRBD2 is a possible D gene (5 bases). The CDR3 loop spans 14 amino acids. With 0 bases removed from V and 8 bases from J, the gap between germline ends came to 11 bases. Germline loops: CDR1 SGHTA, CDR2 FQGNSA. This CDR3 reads CASSLAGEIDEQFF. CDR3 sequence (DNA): TGTGCCAGCAGCTTAGCGGGAGAGATCGATGAGCAGTTCTTC.

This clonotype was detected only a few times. The CDR3 coding sequence is TGTGCCAGCGGACTTGGGGGGACACGAAACATTCAGTACTTC. Protein: CASGLGGTRNIQYF. The chain combines TRBV5-4 with TRBJ2-4; D might be TRBD1 or TRBD2, each matching 6 bases. Germline-derived CDR1 and CDR2 are SGHNT and YYREEE (reference sequence). The ends were cut back, 7 bases at V and 6 bases at J, with 17 bases in the middle. The CDR3 covers 14 residues.

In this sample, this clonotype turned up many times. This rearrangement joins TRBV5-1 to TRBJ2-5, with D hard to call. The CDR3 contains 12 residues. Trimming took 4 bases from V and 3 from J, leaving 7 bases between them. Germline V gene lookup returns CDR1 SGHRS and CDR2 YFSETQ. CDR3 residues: CASSLIEETQYF. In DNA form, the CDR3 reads TGCGCCAGCAGCCTGATAGAAGAGACCCAGTACTTC.

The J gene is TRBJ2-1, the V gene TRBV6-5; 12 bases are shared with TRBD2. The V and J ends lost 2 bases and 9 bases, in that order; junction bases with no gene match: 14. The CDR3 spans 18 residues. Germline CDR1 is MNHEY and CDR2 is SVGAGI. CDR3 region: CASSYVLAGGLDSGEQFF. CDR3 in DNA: TGTGCCAGCAGTTACGTACTAGCGGGGGGCCTCGATAGTGGTGAGCAGTTCTTC.

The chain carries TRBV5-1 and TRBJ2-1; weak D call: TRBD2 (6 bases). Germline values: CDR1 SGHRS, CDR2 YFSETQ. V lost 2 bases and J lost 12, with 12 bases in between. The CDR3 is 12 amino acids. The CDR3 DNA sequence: TGCGCCAGCAGCTTTAGCGGCCTAGGGCAGTTCTTC. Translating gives CASSFSGLGQFF.

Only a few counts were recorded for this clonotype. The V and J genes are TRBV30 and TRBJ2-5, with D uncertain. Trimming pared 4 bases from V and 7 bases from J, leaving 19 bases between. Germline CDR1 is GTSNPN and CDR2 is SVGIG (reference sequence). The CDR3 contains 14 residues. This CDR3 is CAWIQYRLRGTQYF. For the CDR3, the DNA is TGTGCCTGGATCCAATACCGCCTGCGCGGGACCCAGTACTTC.

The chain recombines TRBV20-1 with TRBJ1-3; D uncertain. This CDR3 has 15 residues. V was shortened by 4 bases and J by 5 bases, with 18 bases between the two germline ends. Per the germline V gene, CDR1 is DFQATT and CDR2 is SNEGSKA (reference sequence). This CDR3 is CSAMQIPLRRNTIYF. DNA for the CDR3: TGCAGTGCTATGCAGATACCACTACGAAGAAACACCATATATTTT.